This is a list of T cell receptor beta chains from one sample in a study of metastatic and nonmetastatic thyroid tumors. Through MiXCR, TCRdb re-clonotyped the PCR reads. The sample records approximately 30,000 clones, approximately 19% being singletons. Input material: blood. The source of these receptors is a female donor with papillary thyroid cancer or a benign thyroid nodule (not recorded which). Some clones in this sample may be carry-over from other donors' samples. Each CDR3 is given with its conserved first and last residue. D genes are given only for firm matches. Not all rows give a size; the values are once, few, many and, for expanded clones, a class.

J gene: TRBJ1-3; D gene: -; V gene: TRBV5-4; clone size: many; CDR3 protein: CASSPRKGGNTIYF; CDR3 DNA: TGTGCCAGCAGCCCTCGAAAGGGGGGAAACACCATATATTTT
J gene: TRBJ2-7; D gene: TRBD2; V gene: TRBV2; clone size: once; CDR3 protein: CASGGPVGGGEQYF; CDR3 DNA: TGTGCCAGCGGCGGGCCGGTGGGGGGGGGGGAGCAGTACTTC
J gene: TRBJ1-6; D gene: -; V gene: TRBV19; clone size: -; CDR3 protein: CASRRDDGNSPLHF; CDR3 DNA: TGTGCCAGTAGGAGGGACGACGGTAATTCACCCCTCCACTTT
J gene: TRBJ2-3; D gene: -; V gene: TRBV7-3; clone size: many; CDR3 protein: CASRGGTTNSDTQYF; CDR3 DNA: TGTGCCAGCAGAGGGGGGACGACGAACTCAGATACGCAGTATTTT
J gene: TRBJ2-2; D gene: -; V gene: TRBV24-1; clone size: many; CDR3 protein: CATSETRGGTGELFF; CDR3 DNA: TGTGCCACCAGTGAGACGAGGGGCGGGACCGGGGAGCTGTTTTTT
J gene: TRBJ2-2; D gene: -; V gene: TRBV27; clone size: few; CDR3 protein: CASSFQPRGELFF; CDR3 DNA: TGTGCCAGCAGTTTCCAGCCCCGGGGGGAGCTGTTTTTT
J gene: TRBJ2-2; D gene: -; V gene: TRBV5-1; clone size: -; CDR3 protein: CASTSYSPSTGELFF; CDR3 DNA: TGCGCCAGCACCTCCTACTCTCCTAGCACCGGGGAGCTGTTTTTT
J gene: TRBJ2-1; D gene: TRBD1; V gene: TRBV15; clone size: many; CDR3 protein: CATSRKRGTGNNEQFF; CDR3 DNA: TGTGCCACCAGCAGAAAAAGAGGGACAGGCAACAATGAGCAGTTCTTC
J gene: TRBJ1-6; D gene: -; V gene: TRBV28; clone size: -; CDR3 protein: CASSYWARSPLHF; CDR3 DNA: TGTGCCAGCAGTTATTGGGCGCGGTCACCCCTCCACTTT
J gene: TRBJ2-1; D gene: -; V gene: TRBV12-3/TRBV12-4; clone size: many; CDR3 protein: CASSLWGQGNEQFF; CDR3 DNA: TGTGCCAGCAGTTTATGGGGTCAGGGCAATGAGCAGTTCTTC
J gene: TRBJ2-2; D gene: -; V gene: TRBV2; clone size: many; CDR3 protein: CASSEDREIGELFF; CDR3 DNA: TGTGCCAGCAGTGAAGACAGGGAGATAGGGGAGCTGTTTTTT
J gene: TRBJ1-1; D gene: -; V gene: TRBV11-3; clone size: many; CDR3 protein: CASSRGRANTEAFF; CDR3 DNA: TGTGCCAGCAGCCGAGGACGGGCTAACACTGAAGCTTTCTTT
J gene: TRBJ2-3; D gene: -; V gene: TRBV4-2; clone size: many; CDR3 protein: CASSQGAGPSTDTQYF; CDR3 DNA: TGTGCCAGCAGCCAAGGAGCGGGCCCAAGCACAGATACGCAGTATTTT
J gene: TRBJ2-7; D gene: -; V gene: TRBV12-3/TRBV12-4; clone size: few; CDR3 protein: CASSFLAQYEQYF; CDR3 DNA: TGTGCCAGCAGTTTCCTAGCGCAGTACGAGCAGTACTTC